This entry concerns a single T cell receptor beta chain. Via MiXCR, TCRdb re-called the 5' RACE reads, giving one row per CDR3 protein. The sample lists 300,000 to 400,000 distinct CDR3 sequences, roughly 20% occurring once. This record comes from a study of T-cell memory formation after mild COVID-19. Sequenced input: PBMCs or a T cell subset sorted from them (not recorded which). This receptor was obtained from an adult woman who had mild COVID-19 (a few samples of this study predate the infection). Cell type and time point are not known.

CDR3 nucleotide sequence: TGCAGCGTTAACAGGGTTCGGGGCACTGAAGCTTTCTTT. Residues: CSVNRVRGTEAFF. The J gene is TRBJ1-1, the V gene TRBV29-1, with D perhaps TRBD1 (6 bases). V gave up 5 bases and J gave up 4 bases, with 14 bases separating them. CDR1 is SQVTM, CDR2 ANQGSEA, per germline. The CDR3 spans 13 residues. Full variable domain (rest looked up from reference TRBV29-1 and TRBJ1-1): SAVISQKPSRDICQRGTSLTIQCQVDSQVTMMFWYRQQPGQSLTLIATANQGSEATYESGFVIDKFPISRPNLTFSTLTVSNMSPEDSSIYLCSVNRVRGTEAFFGQGTRLTVV.